What follows are 18 T cell receptor beta chains derived from one specimen sequenced in a study of T cells after yellow fever vaccination. TCRdb reprocessed the 5' RACE reads with MiXCR, giving one entry per CDR3 protein. The sample records approximately 120,000 distinct CDR3 sequences, around 9.8% being singletons. The sample consisted of CD8+ T cells sorted from PBMCs, taken on the day of the yellow fever booster vaccination. All receptors derive from a man aged 18 to 30 who received the YFV17D yellow fever vaccine.

The chain has TRBV4-1 and TRBJ1-1, with D perhaps matching TRBD1 (6 bases). The CDR3 contains 17 residues. The V and J ends lost 1 base and 4 bases respectively, with 19 bases between them. Germline values: CDR1 MGHRA, CDR2 YSYEKL. CDR3 protein: CASSQVWRGDSSTEAFF. CDR3 DNA: TGCGCCAGCAGCCAAGTGTGGAGGGGGGATTCGAGCACTGAAGCTTTCTTT.

This clonotype turned up a few times. The chain has TRBV21-1 and TRBJ2-7; the table calls TRBD1, which could not be checked here. TRBV21-1 is annotated as a pseudogene. The CDR3 has 14 amino acids. The CDR3 coding sequence is TGTGCCAGCAGCAAAGTGCGGGATCAGGCGTCTGAGTACTTC. Translated: CASSKVRDQASEYF.

This clonotype showed up just a few times. J is TRBJ2-4 and V is TRBV7-6; 9 nucleotides line up with TRBD2. The germline V gene has CDR1 SGHVS and CDR2 FNYEAQ. The CDR3 loop spans 18 amino acids. V shed 1 base and J 1 base; nucleotides not matched to a gene: 8. The CDR3 DNA reads as TGTGCCAGCAGCTTAGTGGCGGGGGGGCCAGCGGCCAAAAACATTCAGTACTTC. Protein product: CASSLVAGGPAAKNIQYF.

The CDR3 DNA reads as TGTGCCAGCTCACCACTTTCAGGGGCGTCTGGGGCCAACGTCCTGACTTTC. Translated, it gives CASSPLSGASGANVLTF. The chain carries TRBV18 and TRBJ2-6; weak D call: TRBD1 (6 bases). The germline CDR1 and CDR2 sequences are KGHSH and LQKENI. The V end was cut by 1 base, the J end by 1 base, with 11 bases between. The CDR3 extends over 17 amino acids.

This clonotype was observed many times. The CDR3 DNA reads as TGTGCCAGCAGTGATCTGTGGGGTCCCTACAATGAGCAGTTCTTC. Protein product: CASSDLWGPYNEQFF. The J gene is TRBJ2-1, the V gene TRBV6-1; D call uncertain. The CDR3 extends over 15 amino acids. Germline V gene lookup returns CDR1 MNHNS and CDR2 SASEGT. Trimming removed 3 bases from V and 2 bases from J, with 11 bases in between.

V gene TRBV4-1 combines with J gene TRBJ2-1; TRBD2 aligns across 8 bases. Germline-derived CDR1 and CDR2 are MGHRA and YSYEKL. The CDR3 is 15 residues long. V gave up 3 bases and J gave up 4 bases; unmatched junction bases: 5. The CDR3 DNA follows: TGCGCCAGCAGCCACTACGGGACTAGGTACAATGAGCAGTTCTTC. Translating gives CASSHYGTRYNEQFF.

The chain links TRBV11-2 to TRBJ1-1; D is unresolved. In germline, CDR1 is SGHAT, CDR2 FQNNGV. The CDR3 is 12 amino acids. Trimming took off 2 bases at V and 7 bases at J, with 8 bases between the two ends. This CDR3 is CASSLTAYEAFF. Here the CDR3 DNA reads TGTGCCAGCAGCTTAACTGCTTATGAAGCTTTCTTT.

This clonotype showed up just a few times. The V call is TRBV4-2, the J call TRBJ2-7; TRBD1 aligns across 9 bases. Trimming took 0 bases from V and 4 from J; bases not matched to a gene: 7. The germline V gene has CDR1 LGHNA and CDR2 YNFKEQ. The CDR3 extends over 16 amino acids. CDR3 residues: CASSQEPPGQGYEQYF. As DNA, the CDR3 is TGTGCCAGCAGCCAAGAACCGCCGGGACAGGGTTACGAGCAGTACTTC.

The chain has TRBV7-2 and TRBJ2-1; D unclear. Per germline, CDR1 SGHTA and CDR2 FQGNSA. CDR3 length: 15 amino acids. Trimming pared 4 bases from V and 0 bases from J, leaving 10 bases between. CDR3 DNA: TGTGCCAGCAGCTCCGGGCTCAGCTCCTACAATGAGCAGTTCTTC. As protein: CASSSGLSSYNEQFF.

The chain has TRBV27 and TRBJ1-1, with 7 bases that match TRBD1. The CDR3 length is 13 residues. Unmatched junction bases numbered 4, after V lost 0 bases and J lost 9 bases. Germline CDR1 and CDR2: MNHEY and SMNVEV (reference sequence). In nucleotides, the CDR3 is TGTGCCAGCAGTTTATCCCCAGGGGGTAAAGCTTTCTTT. Its translation: CASSLSPGGKAFF.

This clonotype was counted a single time. With a much larger clone just one base away, this may be a read error. The chain has TRBV7-9 and TRBJ1-5; TRBD1 might be the D (5 bases). The CDR3 runs to 15 residues. Germline lookup yields CDR1 SEHNR and CDR2 FQNEAQ (reference sequence). CDR3 protein: CACSPRGGGNQPQHF. CDR3 bases: TGTGCCTGCAGCCCCCGGGGGGGAGGCAATCAGCCCCAGCATTTT. Full variable domain (missing parts from reference TRBV7-9 and TRBJ1-5): DTGVSQNPRHKITKRGQNVTFRCDPISEHNRLYWYRQTLGQGPEFLTYFQNEAQLEKSRLLSDRFSAERPKGSFSTLEIQRTEQGDSAMYLCACSPRGGGNQPQHFGDGTRLSIL.

The chain combines TRBV9 with TRBJ2-2; weak D call: TRBD1 (5 bases). V was pared by 0 bases and J by 5 bases, with 8 bases between. The CDR3 length is 14 residues. The germline V gene has CDR1 SGDLS and CDR2 YYNGEE. The CDR3 here is CASSVGGRTGELFF. CDR3 DNA: TGTGCCAGCAGCGTAGGGGGCCGGACCGGGGAGCTGTTTTTT. The variable domain in full, with the rest retrieved from reference TRBV9 and TRBJ2-2, is DSGVTQTPKHLITATGQRVTLRCSPRSGDLSVYWYQQSLDQGLQFLIQYYNGEERAKGNILERFSAQQFPDLHSELNLSSLELGDSALYFCASSVGGRTGELFFGEGSRLTVL.

Many counts were recorded for this clonotype. V and J are TRBV5-1 and TRBJ2-7; D possibly corresponds to TRBD1 (5 bases). Germline assignment: CDR1 SGHRS and CDR2 YFSETQ. This CDR3 is 15 amino acids long. Trimming stripped 0 bases from V and 2 bases from J, with 12 bases between. CDR3 DNA sequence: TGCGCCAGCAGCTTGGGTCCAGGGATGGCCTACGAGCAGTACTTC. Protein product: CASSLGPGMAYEQYF.

This clonotype was seen ten or more times. J is TRBJ1-1 and V is TRBV10-3; D ambiguous. V was pared by 4 bases and J by 0 bases, with 6 bases between. Germline V gene lookup returns CDR1 ENHRY and CDR2 SYGVKD. The CDR3 has 13 residues. Written as DNA, the CDR3 is TGTGCCATCAGTGTCTCGATGAACACTGAAGCTTTCTTT. As protein: CAISVSMNTEAFF.

This clonotype was seen repeatedly, ten times or more. V gene TRBV6-1 combines with J gene TRBJ2-7; tentatively, D is TRBD1 or TRBD2 (5 bases each). CDR1 is MNHNS, CDR2 SASEGT, per germline. The CDR3 sequence is 13 residues long. The CDR3 DNA reads as TGTGCCAGCAGTGAAGTAGGGAGACGGTTGGGGCACGTC. This gives the protein CASSEVGRRLGHV.

This clonotype was detected once. The chain employs TRBV27 and TRBJ1-2, with no clear D. This CDR3 spans 15 amino acids. V was trimmed by 3 bases and J by 2 bases, leaving 13 bases between them. The germline V gene encodes CDR1 MNHEY and CDR2 SMNVEV (reference sequence). CDR3 sequence: CASSLRRAPNYGYTF. As DNA, the CDR3 is TGTGCCAGCAGTTTGAGAAGGGCGCCCAACTATGGCTACACCTTC.

This clonotype was recorded at least ten times. This rearrangement joins TRBV7-9 to TRBJ2-5; D call uncertain. This CDR3 has 12 amino acids. Trimming took 4 bases from V and 1 from J, leaving 4 bases between them. Germline values: CDR1 SEHNR, CDR2 FQNEAQ (reference sequence). The CDR3 DNA reads as TGTGCCAGCAGCTCCCTCCAAGAGACCCAGTACTTC. Its protein is CASSSLQETQYF.

This clonotype was counted between two and nine times. The genes are TRBV4-1 and TRBJ1-1; perhaps TRBD1 as D (5 bases). V lost 2 bases and J 1 base, leaving 11 bases between the germline ends. This CDR3 contains 15 residues. The germline CDR1 and CDR2 sequences are MGHRA and YSYEKL. The CDR3 sequence is CASSQQGLGNTEAFF. CDR3 DNA sequence: TGCGCCAGCAGCCAACAGGGTCTCGGGAACACTGAAGCTTTCTTT.